The present T cell receptor (beta chain) was sequenced within a study of blood T cell repertoires in COVID-19. Overall study context: Some COVID-19 samples were acute and others convalescent; all came from the United States, Italy and Spain. Sample material is recorded as cDNA or gDNA derived from T cells, B-cell-depleted T cells, or PBMCs.

Per the original methods: Estimation of nucleated cell counts relied on the amplification of reference gene primers. Assay: immunoSEQ multiplex PCR; the TCRdb copy retains only in-frame clones and omits some. V and J calls and clone size come straight from that table; D and trimming were deduced from the DNA. The sample shows 180,000 or so clones, roughly 90% of them seen only once. After removal of 5 bases from V and 0 bases from J, the junction contained 6 bases not matched to a gene. Per germline, CDR1 SGHVS and CDR2 FNYEAQ. The CDR3 sequence is 16 residues long. The chain has TRBV7-6 and TRBJ1-4, with 7 bases matching TRBD1. This receptor was taken from a middle-aged man with acute or convalescent COVID-19. Material: peripheral blood. CDR3 residues: CASSAGTVATNEKLFF. The CDR3 bases are TGTGCCAGCAGCGCCGGGACAGTCGCAACTAATGAAAAACTGTTTTTT. Full variable domain (remainder filled in from reference TRBV7-6 and TRBJ1-4): GAGVSQSPRYKVTKRGQDVALRCDPISGHVSLYWYRQALGQGPEFLTYFNYEAQQDKSGLPNDRFSAERPEGSISTLTIQRTEQRDSAMYRCASSAGTVATNEKLFFGSGTQLSVL.